This T cell receptor (beta chain) was sequenced during a study of T cell changes during pregnancy in multiple sclerosis. Some clones are missing from TCRdb's copy, which holds only in-frame ones; the method was immunoSEQ multiplex PCR. The top ten clones hold around 0.7% of a sample with approximately 44,000 clones, around nine tenths of them seen once. The V gene's germline CDR1 is SGHAT and CDR2 FQNNGV. The V gene end was trimmed by 0 bases and the J gene end by 0 bases; junction bases not matched to a gene: 3. This CDR3 has 17 residues. V usage is TRBV11-2 and J usage is TRBJ2-4; 9 bases line up with TRBD2. The sequenced sample was CD4+ T cells from peripheral blood mononuclear cells, obtained before pregnancy. This sequence was found in a female donor with multiple sclerosis, enrolled in a pregnancy study. The CDR3 DNA sequence: TGTGCCAGCAGCTTAGATAGCGGGAGCTTAGCCAAAAACATTCAGTACTTC. Its translation is CASSLDSGSLAKNIQYF.